This T cell receptor (beta chain) was identified in a study of CD8 T cells in ankylosing spondylitis. Findings of the study overall: Characteristic, it appeared, of ankylosing spondylitis blood was a TCR beta motif of about eight highly homologous variants.

Using its own MiXCR run on the 5' RACE reads, TCRdb lists one record per CDR3 protein. The data show around 100,000 distinct CDR3 sequences, with roughly 9% seen just once and 30% to 35% held by the top ten. A remark on this clonotype: What it binds is unknown.

J lost 0 bases, V lost 3 bases, and 2 bases had no gene match. The germline V gene encodes CDR1 DFQATT and CDR2 SNEGSKA (reference sequence). The CDR3 has 15 amino acids. The sequencing sample was made of blood, either unsorted or a sorted T cell fraction (not recorded which). The V and J genes are TRBV20-1 and TRBJ2-7; 13 nucleotides line up with TRBD2. The sequence was collected from a male donor with ankylosing spondylitis. The CDR3 DNA is TGCAGTGCTAGGACTAGCGGGAGGATCTCCTACGAGCAGTACTTC. As protein: CSARTSGRISYEQYF.